The 15 T cell receptor beta chains presented below share a single source sample, sequenced in a study of Graves' ophthalmopathy and Graves' hyperthyroidism (dated by TCRdb to the late 2010s). This sample was sequenced with an Illumina HiSeq 2000. For repertoire sequencing, the TCR beta CDR3 regions were amplified from RNA transcripts. The first round of RT-PCR was done with HTBI primers and the Qiagen OneStep RT-PCR kit, and was followed by a second round of multiplex PCR, then size selection and purification. TCRdb ran its own pipeline on the public reads, namely fastp trimming at Q25 and MiXCR clone calling, and kept in-frame beta chains. Each CDR3 protein gets just one entry, which takes the most common genes and DNA from the rows behind it. The sample has about 380,000 distinct CDR3 sequences on record, roughly 15% of them singletons. The ten largest account for about 7% of the sample. Sequencing input: peripheral blood. The receptors originated from a woman aged 18-35 years with stable Graves' hyperthyroidism. Donor details come from another sample of the same person, matched by shared clones.

V gene TRBV12-3 or TRBV12-4 combines with J gene TRBJ1-2, with a weak D call TRBD1 (6 bases). Trimming left V 5 bases short and J 8 bases short, with 18 bases between. The CDR3 is 14 amino acids. CDR3 bases: TGTGCCAGCAGTCCCTCGGGGGGCTCAGGAGGCTACACCTTC. As protein: CASSPSGGSGGYTF.

This clonotype was picked up many times. The chain joins TRBV11-2 to TRBJ1-3, with D unclear. V was cut by 1 base and J by 0 bases, with 10 bases left in between. Germline-derived CDR1 and CDR2 are SGHAT and FQNNGV. CDR3 length: 16 amino acids. The CDR3 sequence is CASSLVGSYSGNTIYF. For the CDR3, the DNA is TGTGCCAGCAGCTTAGTGGGTAGTTACTCTGGAAACACCATATATTTT.

The table lists this clonotype with a few counts. The chain recombines TRBV20-1 with TRBJ1-3; unclear D gene. There are 15 residues in the CDR3. Trimming removed 1 base from V and 0 bases from J, with 10 bases in between. Germline-derived CDR1 and CDR2 are DFQATT and SNEGSKA (reference sequence). CDR3 region: CSARGTDGSGNTIYF. In DNA form, the CDR3 reads TGCAGTGCTAGAGGGACGGACGGCTCTGGAAACACCATATATTTT.

About this clonotype itself: This clone may be a read error of a much larger clone one base away. The genes are TRBV28 and TRBJ1-6; weak D call: TRBD1 (5 bases). The CDR3 runs 15 residues. The V and J ends lost 6 bases and 11 bases respectively, with 20 bases between them. Germline V gene lookup returns CDR1 MDHEN and CDR2 SYDVKM. CDR3 nucleotides: TGTGCCAGCAGCCCCCAGGGCACGGGGAATGCACCCCTCCACTTT. Translated: CASSPQGTGNAPLHF.

Ten or more counts support this clonotype. The rearrangement joins TRBV5-1 to TRBJ2-7; D is uncertain. Germline assignment: CDR1 SGHRS and CDR2 YFSETQ. V lost 7 bases and J lost 2, with 13 bases in between. The CDR3 contains 13 residues. DNA for the CDR3: TGCGCCAGCGCCTGGACGGATACCTACGAGCAGTACTTC. Translating it yields CASAWTDTYEQYF.

This clonotype was counted ten times or more. V gene TRBV20-1 combines with J gene TRBJ1-1, with D perhaps matching TRBD1 (6 bases). Trimming stripped 8 bases from V and 0 bases from J, with 19 bases between. CDR3 length: 15 residues. Germline assignment: CDR1 DFQATT and CDR2 SNEGSKA (reference sequence). The CDR3 protein is CSPYPEGGMNTEAFF. In nucleotides, the CDR3 is TGCAGTCCGTACCCCGAGGGGGGAATGAACACTGAAGCTTTCTTT.

At least ten counts were recorded for this clonotype. The chain uses TRBV5-1 and TRBJ1-6; 10 nucleotides align to TRBD1. Germline values: CDR1 SGHRS, CDR2 YFSETQ. This CDR3 region has 14 residues. V dropped 6 bases and J dropped 10; count of bases not matched to a gene: 7. The CDR3 loop is CASTLGQGGSPLHF. The CDR3, as DNA: TGCGCCAGCACCCTAGGACAGGGGGGATCACCCCTCCACTTT.

This clonotype has ten or more counts. V usage is TRBV12-5 and J usage is TRBJ1-5; unclear D gene. CDR3 length: 14 amino acids. Germline V CDR1 and CDR2: LGHNT, FRNRAP. V shed 5 bases and J shed 4 bases, with 12 bases lying between them. CDR3 protein: CASGMITANQPQHF. The CDR3 DNA sequence: TGTGCTAGTGGTATGATAACCGCAAATCAGCCCCAGCATTTT.

This clonotype was found many times. This chain connects TRBV10-1 to TRBJ1-1, with D possibly matching TRBD1 (5 bases). V lost 2 bases, J lost 0 bases, and 22 bases lay in between. The CDR3 is made up of 19 amino acids. CDR1 is WNHNN and CDR2 is SYGVQD in the germline V gene (reference sequence). Here the CDR3 DNA reads TGCGCCAGCAGTGAGGTGCGTGGGCAGGGATTATCGGTGAACACTGAAGCTTTCTTT. Translating it yields CASSEVRGQGLSVNTEAFF.

This clonotype was observed a handful of times. The chain has TRBV20-1 and TRBJ2-7; D not certain. V shed 3 bases and J shed 0 bases, with 6 bases lying between them. This CDR3 spans 12 amino acids. The germline V gene has CDR1 DFQATT and CDR2 SNEGSKA (reference sequence). The CDR3 is CSASRSSYEQYF. CDR3 nucleotide sequence: TGCAGTGCTAGCAGGAGCTCCTACGAGCAGTACTTC.

There are many counts of this clonotype. The V call is TRBV6-1, the J call TRBJ1-3; D is unclear. This CDR3 is 13 amino acids long. CDR1 and CDR2 (germline): MNHNS, SASEGT. V was clipped by 6 bases and J by 3 bases, with 9 bases between them. The CDR3 DNA reads as TGTGCCAGCAGCCCGGACGTTGGAAACACCATATATTTT. Translating it yields CASSPDVGNTIYF.

This clonotype showed up many times. This chain links TRBV11-2 with TRBJ1-1, with D unclear. Germline V gives CDR1 SGHAT, CDR2 FQNNGV. The ends were cut back, 3 bases at V and 1 base at J, with 15 bases in the middle. CDR3 length: 16 residues. The CDR3 region has the DNA TGTGCCAGCAGCTTTCCCTTTTTGAGTAGGAACACTGAAGCTTTCTTT. The encoded protein is CASSFPFLSRNTEAFF.

DNA of the CDR3: TGTGCCTGGAGCCCCACTGCTGAAGCTTTCTTT. Amino acid sequence: CAWSPTAEAFF. The V and J genes are TRBV30 and TRBJ1-1; D unclear. This CDR3 is built from 11 residues. Looked up from germline, CDR1 is GTSNPN and CDR2 is SVGIG (reference sequence). The ends were cut back, 3 bases at V and 6 bases at J, with 8 bases in the middle.

The CDR3 protein is CASGGQGGNYGYTF. The DNA for the CDR3 is TGTGCCAGTGGAGGACAGGGAGGTAACTATGGCTACACCTTC. V and J are TRBV19 and TRBJ1-2, with TRBD1 matching 8 bases. Germline lookup yields CDR1 LNHDA and CDR2 SQIVND (reference sequence). The CDR3 runs to 14 residues. The trim removed 8 bases at V and 1 base at J, leaving 6 bases unmatched.

This clonotype was observed many times. The V gene is TRBV5-1, the J gene TRBJ2-7; the match to TRBD1 covers 7 bases. Trimming removed 4 bases from V and 3 bases from J; junction bases left unmatched: 10. The germline V gene encodes CDR1 SGHRS and CDR2 YFSETQ. This CDR3 spans 15 amino acids. CDR3 DNA: TGCGCCAGCAGCCACGGACAGGCAGGCCTCTACGAGCAGTACTTC. Residues: CASSHGQAGLYEQYF.